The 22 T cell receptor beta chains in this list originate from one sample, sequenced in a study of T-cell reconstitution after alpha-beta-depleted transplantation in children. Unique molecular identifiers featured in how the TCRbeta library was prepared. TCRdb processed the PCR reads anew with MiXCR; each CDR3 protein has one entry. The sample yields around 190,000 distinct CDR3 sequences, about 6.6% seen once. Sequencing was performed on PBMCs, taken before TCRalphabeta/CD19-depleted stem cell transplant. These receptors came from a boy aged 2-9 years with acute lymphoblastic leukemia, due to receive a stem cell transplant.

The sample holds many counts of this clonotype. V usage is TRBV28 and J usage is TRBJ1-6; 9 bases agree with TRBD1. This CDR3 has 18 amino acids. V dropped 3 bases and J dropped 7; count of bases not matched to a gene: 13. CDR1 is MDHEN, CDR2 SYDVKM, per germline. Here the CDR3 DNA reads TGTGCCAGCAGTTTCGTCGGGGTACCCGGGACAGGGAATTCACCCCTCCACTTT. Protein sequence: CASSFVGVPGTGNSPLHF.

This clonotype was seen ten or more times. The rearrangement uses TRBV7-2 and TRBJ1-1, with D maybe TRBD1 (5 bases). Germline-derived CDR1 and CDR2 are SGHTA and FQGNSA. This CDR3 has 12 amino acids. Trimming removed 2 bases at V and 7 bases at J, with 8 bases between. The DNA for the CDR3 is TGTGCCAGCAGCTTATTTAGGGGTGAAGCTTTCTTT. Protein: CASSLFRGEAFF.

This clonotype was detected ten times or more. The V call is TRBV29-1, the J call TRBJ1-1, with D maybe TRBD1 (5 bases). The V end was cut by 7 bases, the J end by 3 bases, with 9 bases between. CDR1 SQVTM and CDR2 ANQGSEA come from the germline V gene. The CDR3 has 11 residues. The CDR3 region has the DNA TGCAGCGCCAGCAGGGACACTGAAGCTTTCTTT. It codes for CSASRDTEAFF.

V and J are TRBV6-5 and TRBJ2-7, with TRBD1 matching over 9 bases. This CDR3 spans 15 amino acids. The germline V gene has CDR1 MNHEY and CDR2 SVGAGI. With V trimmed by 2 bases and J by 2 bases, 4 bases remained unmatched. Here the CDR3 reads CASSYGTGLTYEQYF. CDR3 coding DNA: TGTGCCAGCAGTTACGGGACAGGGCTAACCTACGAGCAGTACTTC.

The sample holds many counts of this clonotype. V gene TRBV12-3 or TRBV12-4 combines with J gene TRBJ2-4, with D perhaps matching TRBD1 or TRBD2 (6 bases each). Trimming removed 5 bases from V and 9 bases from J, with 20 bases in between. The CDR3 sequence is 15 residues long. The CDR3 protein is CASSHRGTPGGIQYF. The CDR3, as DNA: TGTGCCAGCAGTCACCGCGGGACACCTGGGGGCATTCAGTACTTC.

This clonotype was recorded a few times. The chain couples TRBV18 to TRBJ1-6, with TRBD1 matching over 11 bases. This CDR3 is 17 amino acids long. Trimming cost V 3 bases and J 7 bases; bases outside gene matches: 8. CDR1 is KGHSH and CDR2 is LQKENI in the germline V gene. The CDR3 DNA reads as TGTGCCAGCTCACCGCCAGGGACAGGGGGACCCAATTCACCCCTCCACTTT. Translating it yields CASSPPGTGGPNSPLHF.

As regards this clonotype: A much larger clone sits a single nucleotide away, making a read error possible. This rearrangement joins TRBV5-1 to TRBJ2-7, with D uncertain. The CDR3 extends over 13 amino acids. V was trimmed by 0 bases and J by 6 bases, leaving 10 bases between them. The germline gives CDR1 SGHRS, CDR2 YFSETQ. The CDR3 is CASSLGRTGEQYF. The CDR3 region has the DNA TGCGCCAGCAGCTTGGGACGGACCGGCGAGCAGTACTTC.

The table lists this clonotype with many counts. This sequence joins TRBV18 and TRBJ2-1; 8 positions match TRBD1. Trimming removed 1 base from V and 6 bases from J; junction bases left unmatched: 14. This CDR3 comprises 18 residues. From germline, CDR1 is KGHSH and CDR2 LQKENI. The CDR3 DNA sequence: TGTGCCAGCTCACCACGAAGGGGCCTACCTCAGGGGGCCAATGAGCAGTTCTTC. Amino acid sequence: CASSPRRGLPQGANEQFF.

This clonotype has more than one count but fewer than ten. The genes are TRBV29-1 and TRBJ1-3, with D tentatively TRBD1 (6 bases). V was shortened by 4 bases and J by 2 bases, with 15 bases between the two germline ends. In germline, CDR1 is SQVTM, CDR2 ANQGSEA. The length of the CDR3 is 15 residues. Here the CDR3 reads CSVGREDSPGNTIYF. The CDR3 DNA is TGCAGCGTTGGCCGCGAGGACAGCCCTGGAAACACCATATATTTT.

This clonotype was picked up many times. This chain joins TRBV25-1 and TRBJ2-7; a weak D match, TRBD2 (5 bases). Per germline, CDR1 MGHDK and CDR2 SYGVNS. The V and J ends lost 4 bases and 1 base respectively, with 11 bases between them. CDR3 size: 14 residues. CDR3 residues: CASSVGPGSYEQYF. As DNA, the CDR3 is TGTGCCAGCAGTGTGGGCCCGGGGTCCTACGAGCAGTACTTC.

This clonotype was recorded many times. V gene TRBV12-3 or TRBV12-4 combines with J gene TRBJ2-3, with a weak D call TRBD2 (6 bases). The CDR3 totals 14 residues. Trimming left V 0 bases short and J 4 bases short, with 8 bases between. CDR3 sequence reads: CASSLAGTSDTQYF. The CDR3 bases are TGTGCCAGCAGTTTAGCCGGGACTTCAGATACGCAGTATTTT.

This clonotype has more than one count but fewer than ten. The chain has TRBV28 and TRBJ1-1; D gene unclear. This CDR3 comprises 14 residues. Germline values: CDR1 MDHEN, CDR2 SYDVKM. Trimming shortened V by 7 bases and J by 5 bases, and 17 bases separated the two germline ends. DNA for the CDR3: TGTGCCAGCACTCTCGCTCCTGGCGCGACTGAAGCTTTCTTT. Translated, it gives CASTLAPGATEAFF.

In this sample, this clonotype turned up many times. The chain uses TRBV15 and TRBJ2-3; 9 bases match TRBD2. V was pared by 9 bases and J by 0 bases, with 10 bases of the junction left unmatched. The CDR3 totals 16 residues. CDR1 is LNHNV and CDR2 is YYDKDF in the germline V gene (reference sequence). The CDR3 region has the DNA TGTGCCACGAAAGCGGGGGGACAGATTAGCACAGATACGCAGTATTTT. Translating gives CATKAGGQISTDTQYF.

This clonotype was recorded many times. This chain's CDR3 is CSVYRGEVSEQYF. Here the CDR3 DNA reads TGCAGCGTTTATCGGGGAGAGGTGTCCGAGCAGTACTTC. The rearrangement uses TRBV29-1 and TRBJ2-7; possible D gene TRBD2, 5 bases. The CDR3 spans 13 residues. Trimming stripped 5 bases from V and 6 bases from J, with 17 bases between. Germline CDR1 is SQVTM and CDR2 is ANQGSEA.

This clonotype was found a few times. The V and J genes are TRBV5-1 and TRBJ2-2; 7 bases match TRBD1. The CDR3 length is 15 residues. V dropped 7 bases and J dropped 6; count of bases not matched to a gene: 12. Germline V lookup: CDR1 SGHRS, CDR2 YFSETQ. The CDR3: CASGVGGALSGELFF. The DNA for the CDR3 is TGCGCCAGCGGCGTAGGGGGCGCTTTATCCGGGGAGCTGTTTTTT.

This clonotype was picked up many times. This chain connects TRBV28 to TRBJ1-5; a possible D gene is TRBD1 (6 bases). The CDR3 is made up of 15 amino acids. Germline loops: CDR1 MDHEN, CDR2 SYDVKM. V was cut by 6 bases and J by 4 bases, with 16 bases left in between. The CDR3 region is CASSRGQRKNQPQHF. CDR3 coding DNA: TGTGCCAGCAGCCGTGGACAGAGAAAAAATCAGCCCCAGCATTTT.

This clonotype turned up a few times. CDR3 sequence: CASSGLAGYEQFF. CDR3 DNA: TGTGCCAGCAGTGGACTAGCGGGGTATGAGCAGTTCTTC. The chain joins TRBV6-4 to TRBJ2-1; 11 bases map to TRBD2. Germline loops: CDR1 MRHNA, CDR2 SNTAGT. With 4 bases clipped from V and 8 bases from J, the junction kept 1 base outside the gene matches. CDR3 length: 13 amino acids.

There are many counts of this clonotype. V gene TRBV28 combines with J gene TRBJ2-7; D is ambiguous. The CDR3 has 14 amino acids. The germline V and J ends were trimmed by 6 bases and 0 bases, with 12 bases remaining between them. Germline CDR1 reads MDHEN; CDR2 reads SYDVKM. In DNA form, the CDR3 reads TGTGCCAGCAGAGCTATTACATACTCCTACGAGCAGTACTTC. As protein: CASRAITYSYEQYF.

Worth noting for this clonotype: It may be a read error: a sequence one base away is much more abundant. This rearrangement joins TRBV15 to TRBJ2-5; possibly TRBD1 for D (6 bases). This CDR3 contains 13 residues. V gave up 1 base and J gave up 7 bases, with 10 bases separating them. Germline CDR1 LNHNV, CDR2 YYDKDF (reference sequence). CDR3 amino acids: CATSRATGRTQYF. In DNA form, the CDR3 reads TGTGCCACCAGCAGAGCCACAGGGCGGACCCAGTACTTC.

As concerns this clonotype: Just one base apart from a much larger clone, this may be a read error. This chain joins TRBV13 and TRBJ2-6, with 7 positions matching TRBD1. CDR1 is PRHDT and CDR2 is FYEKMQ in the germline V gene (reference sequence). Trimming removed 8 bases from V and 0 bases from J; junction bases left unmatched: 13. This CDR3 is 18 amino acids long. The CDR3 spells CASCLQTGRYSGANVLTF. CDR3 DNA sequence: TGTGCCAGCTGCCTACAGACAGGGAGATACTCTGGGGCCAACGTCCTGACTTTC.

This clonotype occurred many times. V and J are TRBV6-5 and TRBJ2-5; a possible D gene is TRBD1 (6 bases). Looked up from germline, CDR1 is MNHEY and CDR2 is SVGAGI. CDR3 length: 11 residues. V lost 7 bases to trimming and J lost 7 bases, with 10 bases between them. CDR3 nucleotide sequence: TGTGCCAGCACCCAAGGGGGGACCCAGTACTTC. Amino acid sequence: CASTQGGTQYF.

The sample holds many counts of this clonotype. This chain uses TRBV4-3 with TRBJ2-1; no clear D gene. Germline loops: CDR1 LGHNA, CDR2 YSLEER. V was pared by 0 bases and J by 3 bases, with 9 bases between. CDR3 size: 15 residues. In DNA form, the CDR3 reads TGCGCCAGCAGCCAAGAAAATCGAGACTACAATGAGCAGTTCTTC. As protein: CASSQENRDYNEQFF.